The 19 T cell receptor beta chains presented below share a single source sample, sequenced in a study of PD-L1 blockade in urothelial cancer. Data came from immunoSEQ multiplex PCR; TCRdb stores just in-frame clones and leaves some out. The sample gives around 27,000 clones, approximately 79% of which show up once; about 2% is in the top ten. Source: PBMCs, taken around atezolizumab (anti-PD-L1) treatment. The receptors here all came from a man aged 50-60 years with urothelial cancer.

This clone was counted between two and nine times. In nucleotides, the CDR3 is TGTGCCAGCAGTGAAGCGGGACACAACACAGATACGCAGTATTTT. Amino acid sequence: CASSEAGHNTDTQYF. This chain joins TRBV6-1 and TRBJ2-3; possible D gene TRBD1, 6 bases. Germline values: CDR1 MNHNS, CDR2 SASEGT. The CDR3 contains 15 residues. V lost 0 bases and J lost 2, with 9 bases in between.

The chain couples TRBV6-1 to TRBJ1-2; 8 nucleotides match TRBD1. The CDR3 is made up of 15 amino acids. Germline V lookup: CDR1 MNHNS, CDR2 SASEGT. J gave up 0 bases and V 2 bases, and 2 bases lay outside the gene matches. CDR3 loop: CASSETGGSNYGYTF. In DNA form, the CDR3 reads TGTGCCAGCAGTGAAACAGGGGGGTCTAACTATGGCTACACCTTC.

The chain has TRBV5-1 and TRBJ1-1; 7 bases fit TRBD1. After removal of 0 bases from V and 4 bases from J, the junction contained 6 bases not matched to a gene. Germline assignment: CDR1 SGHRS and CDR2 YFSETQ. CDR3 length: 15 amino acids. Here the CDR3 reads CASSLEAGGSTEAFF. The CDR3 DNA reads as TGCGCCAGCAGCTTGGAGGCAGGGGGAAGCACTGAAGCTTTCTTT.

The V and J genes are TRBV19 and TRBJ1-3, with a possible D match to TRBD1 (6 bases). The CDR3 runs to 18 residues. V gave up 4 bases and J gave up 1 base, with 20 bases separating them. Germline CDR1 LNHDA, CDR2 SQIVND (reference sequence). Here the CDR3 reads CASSKTGTRLYSGNTIYF. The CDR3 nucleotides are TGTGCCAGTAGTAAAACAGGGACTAGACTGTATTCTGGAAACACCATATATTTT.

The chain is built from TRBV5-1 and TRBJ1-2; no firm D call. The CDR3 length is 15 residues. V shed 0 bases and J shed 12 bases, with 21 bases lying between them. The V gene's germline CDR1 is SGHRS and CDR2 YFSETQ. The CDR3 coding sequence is TGCGCCAGCAGCTTGGGAGGGTTTGACGGCCCGTCCCACACCTTC. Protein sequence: CASSLGGFDGPSHTF.

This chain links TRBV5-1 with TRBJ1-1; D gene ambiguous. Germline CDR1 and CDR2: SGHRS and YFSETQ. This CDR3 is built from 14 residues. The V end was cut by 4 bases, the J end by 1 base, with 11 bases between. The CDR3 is CASSLDNANTEAFF. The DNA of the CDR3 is TGCGCCAGCAGCCTCGACAACGCGAACACTGAAGCTTTCTTT.

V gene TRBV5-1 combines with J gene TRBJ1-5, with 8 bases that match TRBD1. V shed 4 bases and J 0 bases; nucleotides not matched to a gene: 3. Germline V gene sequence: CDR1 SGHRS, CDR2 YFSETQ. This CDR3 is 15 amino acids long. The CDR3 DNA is TGCGCCAGCAGCCGGACAGGGAATAGCAATCAGCCCCAGCATTTT. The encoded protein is CASSRTGNSNQPQHF.

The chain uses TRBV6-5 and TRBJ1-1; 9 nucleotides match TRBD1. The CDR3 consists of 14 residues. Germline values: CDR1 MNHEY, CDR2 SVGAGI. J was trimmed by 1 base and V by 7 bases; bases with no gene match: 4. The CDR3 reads CASTPDRGNTEAFF. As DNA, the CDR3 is TGTGCCAGCACCCCGGACAGGGGGAACACTGAAGCTTTCTTT.

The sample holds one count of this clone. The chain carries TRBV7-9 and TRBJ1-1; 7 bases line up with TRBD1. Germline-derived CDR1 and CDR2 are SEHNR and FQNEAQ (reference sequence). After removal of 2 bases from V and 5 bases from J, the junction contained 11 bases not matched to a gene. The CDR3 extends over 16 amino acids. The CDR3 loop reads CASSLQGGNKGTEAFF. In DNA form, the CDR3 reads TGTGCCAGCAGCTTACAAGGGGGCAATAAGGGGACTGAAGCTTTCTTT.

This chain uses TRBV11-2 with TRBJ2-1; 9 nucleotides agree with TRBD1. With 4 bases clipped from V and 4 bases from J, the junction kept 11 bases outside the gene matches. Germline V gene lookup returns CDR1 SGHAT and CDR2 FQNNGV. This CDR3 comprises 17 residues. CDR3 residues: CASSSWAGQGPYNEQFF. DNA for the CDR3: TGTGCCAGCAGCTCCTGGGCGGGACAGGGACCGTACAATGAGCAGTTCTTC.

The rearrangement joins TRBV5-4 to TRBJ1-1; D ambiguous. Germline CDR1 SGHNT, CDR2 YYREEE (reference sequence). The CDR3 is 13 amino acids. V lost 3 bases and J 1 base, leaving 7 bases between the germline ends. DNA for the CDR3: TGTGCCAGCAGCTCCGACTGGAACACTGAAGCTTTCTTT. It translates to CASSSDWNTEAFF. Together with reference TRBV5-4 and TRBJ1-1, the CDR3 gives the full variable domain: ETGVTQSPTHLIKTRGQQVTLRCSSQSGHNTVSWYQQALGQGPQFIFQYYREEENGRGNFPPRFSGLQFPNYSSELNVNALELDDSALYLCASSSDWNTEAFFGQGTRLTVV.

CDR3 amino acids: CASREAGGATGELFF. The CDR3 DNA reads TGTGCCAGCAGGGAGGCCGGGGGGGCCACCGGGGAGCTGTTTTTT. The chain combines TRBV2 with TRBJ2-2; the match to TRBD2 covers 8 bases. J lost 4 bases, V lost 6 bases, and 7 bases had no gene match. This CDR3 is built from 15 residues. Germline V gene data show CDR1 as SNHLY and CDR2 as FYNNEI.

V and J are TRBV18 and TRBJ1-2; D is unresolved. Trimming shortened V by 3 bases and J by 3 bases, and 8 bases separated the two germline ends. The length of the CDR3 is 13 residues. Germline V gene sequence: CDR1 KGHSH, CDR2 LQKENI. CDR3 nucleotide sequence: TGTGCCAGCTCACCTTCGGCGGACTATGGCTACACCTTC. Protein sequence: CASSPSADYGYTF. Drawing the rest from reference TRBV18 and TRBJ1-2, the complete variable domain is NAGVMQNPRHLVRRRGQEARLRCSPMKGHSHVYWYRQLPEEGLKFMVYLQKENIIDESGMPKERFSAEFPKEGPSILRIQQVVRGDSAAYFCASSPSADYGYTFGSGTRLTVV.

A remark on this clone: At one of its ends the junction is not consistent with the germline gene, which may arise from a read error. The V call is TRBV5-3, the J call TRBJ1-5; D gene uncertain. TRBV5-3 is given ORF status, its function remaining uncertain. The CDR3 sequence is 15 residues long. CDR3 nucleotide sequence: TGTGCCAGCAGCTTGTTGCGGTCAGACAATCAGCCCCAGCATTTT. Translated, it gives CASSLLRSDNQPQHF.

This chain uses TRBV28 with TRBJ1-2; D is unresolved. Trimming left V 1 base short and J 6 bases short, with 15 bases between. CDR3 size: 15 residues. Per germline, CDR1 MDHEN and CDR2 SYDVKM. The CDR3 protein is CASSLSYSLRNGYTF. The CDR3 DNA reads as TGTGCCAGCAGTTTATCATACAGTTTACGAAATGGCTACACCTTC.

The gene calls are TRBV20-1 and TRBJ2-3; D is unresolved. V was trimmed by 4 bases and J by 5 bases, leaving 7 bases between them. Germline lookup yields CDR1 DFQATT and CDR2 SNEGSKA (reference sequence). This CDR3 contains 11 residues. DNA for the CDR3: TGCAGTGCTACGCTAGTAGATACGCAGTATTTT. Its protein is CSATLVDTQYF.

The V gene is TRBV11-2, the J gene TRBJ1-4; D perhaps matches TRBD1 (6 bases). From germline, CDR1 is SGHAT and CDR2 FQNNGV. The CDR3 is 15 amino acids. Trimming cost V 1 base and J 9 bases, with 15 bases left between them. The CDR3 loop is CASSLVGAGAQKLFF. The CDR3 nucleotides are TGTGCCAGCAGCTTAGTGGGTGCAGGGGCTCAAAAACTGTTTTTT.

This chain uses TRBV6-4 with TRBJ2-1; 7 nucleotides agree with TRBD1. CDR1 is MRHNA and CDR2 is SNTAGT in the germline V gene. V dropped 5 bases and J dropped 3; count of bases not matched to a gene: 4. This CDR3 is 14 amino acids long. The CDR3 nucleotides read TGTGCCAGCAGTCCGACAGGGAACTACAATGAGCAGTTCTTC. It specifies CASSPTGNYNEQFF.

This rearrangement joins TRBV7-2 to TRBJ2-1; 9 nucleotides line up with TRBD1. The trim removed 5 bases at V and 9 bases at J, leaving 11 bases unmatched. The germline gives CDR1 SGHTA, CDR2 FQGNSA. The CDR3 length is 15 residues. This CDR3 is CASSPGDREVGEQFF. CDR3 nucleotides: TGTGCCAGCAGCCCAGGGGACAGGGAAGTGGGTGAGCAGTTCTTC.